Listed here are 26 T cell receptor beta chains from one sample, sequenced in a study of T cells in Graves' hyperthyroidism and ophthalmopathy. RNA transcripts were the template for amplifying TCR beta CDR3 regions. The HTBI set primed first-round TCR CDR3 RT-PCR. TCRdb recomputed calls from the multiplex PCR reads with MiXCR, one row per CDR3 protein. Among about 680,000 distinct CDR3 sequences listed, 35% were seen once. Sequenced sample: blood. These receptors were obtained from a woman aged 40 to 49 with Graves' hyperthyroidism.

The chain recombines TRBV20-1 with TRBJ2-5, with D possibly TRBD2 on 6 matching bases. Trimming took off 2 bases at V and 4 bases at J, with 11 bases between the two ends. CDR1 is DFQATT, CDR2 SNEGSKA, per germline (reference sequence). This CDR3 comprises 13 residues. The DNA of the CDR3 is TGCAGTGCTAGAAAGGGAGGAGGAGAGACCCAGTACTTC. Translation gives CSARKGGGETQYF.

The gene calls are TRBV5-1 and TRBJ1-1; 8 bases are a match to TRBD1. The CDR3 contains 14 residues. Germline CDR1 is SGHRS and CDR2 is YFSETQ. The V segment lost 4 bases and the J segment 7 bases; nucleotides outside the gene matches: 9. The CDR3 sequence is CASSRGQAVDEAFF. The CDR3 DNA follows: TGCGCCAGCAGCCGGGGACAGGCGGTGGATGAAGCTTTCTTT.

This clonotype showed up just once. A much more abundant neighbour one base away suggests this may be a read error. The rearrangement links TRBV11-1 to TRBJ1-2, with 8 bases identical to TRBD1. The CDR3 has 15 residues. The germline V gene encodes CDR1 SGHAT and CDR2 FQDESV (reference sequence). V gave up 4 bases and J gave up 3 bases; unmatched junction bases: 7. The CDR3 sequence: CASSSLQGAYYGYTF. The CDR3 DNA is TGTGCCAGCAGCTCCCTCCAGGGGGCATACTATGGCTACACCTTC. Based on the CDR3 plus reference TRBV11-1 and TRBJ1-2, the full variable domain is EAEVAQSPRYKITEKSQAVAFWCDPISGHATLYWYRQILGQGPELLVQFQDESVVDDSQLPKDRFSAERLKGVDSTLKIQPAELGDSAMYLCASSSLQGAYYGYTFGSGTRLTVV.

This clonotype occurred many times. This chain's CDR3 is CASHRAGGYTF. DNA of the CDR3: TGTGCCAGTCACAGGGCGGGTGGCTACACCTTC. The chain has TRBV19 and TRBJ1-2, with a tentative D call TRBD1 (6 bases). The germline V gene has CDR1 LNHDA and CDR2 SQIVND (reference sequence). This CDR3 has 11 residues. Trimming pared 8 bases from V and 7 bases from J, leaving 11 bases between.

This clonotype was counted many times. The gene calls are TRBV7-9 and TRBJ2-2; the D is unclear. The CDR3 sequence is 13 residues long. The V end lost 4 bases, the J end lost 3 bases, and 6 bases lay between the germline ends. Germline CDR1 SEHNR, CDR2 FQNEAQ (reference sequence). CDR3: CASSSSYTGELFF. The CDR3 DNA sequence: TGTGCCAGCAGCTCCTCGTACACCGGGGAGCTGTTTTTT.

Notes on this clonotype: A much larger clone differs from this one at a single base, so this may be a read error. This chain links TRBV2 with TRBJ1-1, with a weak D call TRBD1 (5 bases). The CDR3 length is 11 residues. CDR1 SNHLY and CDR2 FYNNEI come from the germline V gene. This CDR3 reads CASSVRVEVFF. The DNA for the CDR3 is TGTGCCAGCAGTGTCAGGGTAGAAGTTTTCTTT.

The chain has TRBV7-9 and TRBJ1-1, with a tentative D call TRBD1 (6 bases). With 5 bases removed from V and 5 bases from J, the gap between germline ends came to 24 bases. The CDR3 extends over 17 amino acids. Germline-derived CDR1 and CDR2 are SEHNR and FQNEAQ (reference sequence). The CDR3 nucleotides are TGTGCCAGCAGCCAAGTTGAGAGGGGGACCGTGAGGACTGAAGCTTTCTTT. Its translation is CASSQVERGTVRTEAFF. Complete variable domain (other parts from reference TRBV7-9 and TRBJ1-1): DTGVSQNPRHKITKRGQNVTFRCDPISEHNRLYWYRQTLGQGPEFLTYFQNEAQLEKSRLLSDRFSAERPKGSFSTLEIQRTEQGDSAMYLCASSQVERGTVRTEAFFGQGTRLTVV.

This clonotype was counted many times. The genes are TRBV14 and TRBJ1-6; D call uncertain. The CDR3 loop spans 12 amino acids. V was cut by 4 bases and J by 7 bases, with 5 bases left in between. Looked up from germline, CDR1 is SGHDN and CDR2 is FVKESK. The CDR3 loop reads CASSRGNSPLHF. CDR3 coding DNA: TGTGCCAGCAGCCGCGGCAATTCACCCCTCCACTTT.

This clonotype was seen more than once but under ten times. This chain joins TRBV6-5 and TRBJ1-2, with TRBD1 matching over 8 bases. CDR1 and CDR2 (germline): MNHEY, SVGAGI. After removal of 2 bases from V and 4 bases from J, the junction contained 6 bases not matched to a gene. The length of the CDR3 is 15 residues. The CDR3 DNA is TGTGCCAGCAGTTACCGCGGACAGGGTGGCTATGGCTACACCTTC. Protein: CASSYRGQGGYGYTF.

The genes are TRBV10-3 and TRBJ1-2; 8 bases match TRBD1. In germline, CDR1 is ENHRY, CDR2 SYGVKD. V trimming: 2 bases; J trimming: 8 bases; junction bases outside the gene matches: 10. The CDR3 length is 15 residues. CDR3 in amino acids: CAISEKVDRAPGYTF. DNA of the CDR3: TGTGCCATCAGTGAGAAAGTGGACAGGGCTCCAGGCTACACCTTC.

This clonotype has ten or more counts. J is TRBJ1-1 and V is TRBV20-1, with D hard to call. Per germline, CDR1 DFQATT and CDR2 SNEGSKA (reference sequence). V lost 6 bases and J lost 0, with 11 bases in between. This CDR3 has 13 amino acids. This CDR3 reads CSAEQTLNTEAFF. The CDR3 DNA follows: TGCAGTGCAGAACAGACCCTGAACACTGAAGCTTTCTTT.

The chain has TRBV10-3 and TRBJ1-5, with a weak D call TRBD1 (5 bases). Germline CDR1 and CDR2: ENHRY and SYGVKD. The CDR3 spans 10 residues. The V and J ends lost 8 bases and 8 bases respectively, with 7 bases between them. This chain's CDR3 is CAIGTEPQHF. CDR3 sequence (DNA): TGTGCCATCGGGACCGAGCCCCAGCATTTT.

This clonotype was observed at least ten times. This sequence joins TRBV29-1 and TRBJ2-6; D gene unclear. Trimming cost V 7 bases and J 2 bases, with 9 bases left between them. Germline CDR1 is SQVTM and CDR2 is ANQGSEA. The CDR3 has 13 residues. DNA of the CDR3: TGCAGCGCCCACCGCCCTGGGGCCAACGTCCTGACTTTC. Translating gives CSAHRPGANVLTF.

V is TRBV7-8 and J is TRBJ1-4; 9 bases align to TRBD1. Trimming removed 4 bases from V and 8 bases from J; junction bases left unmatched: 5. Germline lookup yields CDR1 SGHVS and CDR2 FQNEAQ. The CDR3 consists of 14 residues. The CDR3 DNA reads TGTGCCAGCAGCTGGGGACAGGGTTGGGAAAAACTGTTTTTT. Translated: CASSWGQGWEKLFF.

This clonotype showed up many times. The rearrangement uses TRBV4-2 and TRBJ1-5; D not certain. The CDR3 is made up of 14 amino acids. CDR1 LGHNA and CDR2 YNFKEQ come from the germline V gene. V lost 3 bases, J lost 5 bases, and 11 bases lay in between. The DNA for the CDR3 is TGTGCCAGCAGCCATGAGCGAGGGTATCAGCCCCAGCATTTT. Its translation: CASSHERGYQPQHF.

The sample holds many counts of this clonotype. The chain employs TRBV7-2 and TRBJ1-5, with D tentatively TRBD1 (6 bases). V lost 4 bases and J lost 0, with 13 bases in between. CDR3 length: 16 residues. Germline lookup yields CDR1 SGHTA and CDR2 FQGNSA. The CDR3 coding sequence is TGTGCCAGCAGCTCGGACGGAGGGGGTAGCAATCAGCCCCAGCATTTT. This gives the protein CASSSDGGGSNQPQHF. The full variable domain, rest sourced from reference TRBV7-2 and TRBJ1-5, is GAGVSQSPSNKVTEKGKDVELRCDPISGHTALYWYRQSLGQGLEFLIYFQGNSAPDKSGLPSDRFSAERTGGSVSTLTIQRTQQEDSAVYLCASSSDGGGSNQPQHFGDGTRLSIL.

V is TRBV7-9 and J is TRBJ1-4, with a possible D match to TRBD1 (6 bases). The germline V and J ends were trimmed by 4 bases and 12 bases, with 15 bases remaining between them. Germline CDR1 and CDR2: SEHNR and FQNEAQ (reference sequence). The CDR3 has 13 residues. The CDR3 region is CASSSPQGGELFF. The CDR3 coding sequence is TGTGCCAGCAGCTCACCACAGGGAGGGGAACTGTTTTTT.

This clonotype turned up a few times. The CDR3 nucleotides are TGTGCCAGCAGTTACTCACAGGGGACGAACACTGAAGCTTTCTTT. Its protein product is CASSYSQGTNTEAFF. The genes are TRBV6-2 or TRBV6-3 and TRBJ1-1, with 7 bases identical to TRBD1. Germline trimming cut 0 bases from V and 1 base from J; bases unmatched to any gene: 2. The germline V gene encodes CDR1 MNHEY and CDR2 SVGEGT. This CDR3 has 15 residues.

Many counts were recorded for this clonotype. The V and J genes are TRBV29-1 and TRBJ1-1; no clear D. This CDR3 has 11 amino acids. The germline V gene has CDR1 SQVTM and CDR2 ANQGSEA. The V end lost 8 bases, the J end lost 11 bases, and 18 bases lay between the germline ends. In nucleotides, the CDR3 is TGCAGCACCCTAACCCCGGGCTCGGCTTTCTTT. It yields the protein CSTLTPGSAFF.

V gene TRBV20-1 combines with J gene TRBJ2-5, with no clear D. The CDR3 extends over 13 amino acids. V was pared by 7 bases and J by 5 bases, with 17 bases between. Germline loops: CDR1 DFQATT, CDR2 SNEGSKA (reference sequence). Written as DNA, the CDR3 is TGCAGTGTATCACAGAGGTCTTTGGAGACCCAGTACTTC. Its protein product is CSVSQRSLETQYF.

This clonotype was counted ten times or more. The chain couples TRBV19 to TRBJ1-5; 9 nucleotides align to TRBD1. Germline V gene sequence: CDR1 LNHDA, CDR2 SQIVND (reference sequence). This CDR3 has 15 residues. The J segment lost 5 bases and the V segment lost 4 bases, leaving 6 bases of the junction unmatched. This CDR3 reads CASSTPGTGYQPQHF. Written as DNA, the CDR3 is TGTGCCAGTAGTACCCCAGGGACAGGGTATCAGCCCCAGCATTTT.

The sample holds a few counts of this clonotype. The chain employs TRBV7-2 and TRBJ1-5, with unresolved D. CDR3 length equals 13 residues. Germline V CDR1 and CDR2: SGHTA, FQGNSA. V lost 5 bases and J 4 bases, leaving 9 bases between the germline ends. In DNA, the CDR3 is TGTGCCAGCAGCGTGAGGAGTAATCAGCCCCAGCATTTT. It specifies CASSVRSNQPQHF.

In DNA, the CDR3 is TGCAGCGCCACGGTGGGAGGCTATGGCTACACCTTC. It encodes CSATVGGYGYTF. The gene calls are TRBV29-1 and TRBJ1-2; D gene uncertain. The CDR3 spans 12 residues. Germline V CDR1 and CDR2: SQVTM, ANQGSEA. Trimming stripped 7 bases from V and 4 bases from J, with 13 bases between.

This clonotype was seen a handful of times. The chain joins TRBV10-3 to TRBJ2-2; D unresolved. This CDR3 has 14 residues. Trimming stripped 10 bases from V and 6 bases from J, with 18 bases between. Germline V gene sequence: CDR1 ENHRY, CDR2 SYGVKD. CDR3 region: CASTPLLGSGELFF. CDR3 coding DNA: TGTGCCAGCACCCCTCTTCTGGGGTCCGGGGAGCTGTTTTTT.

This clonotype came up a few times. The V gene is TRBV25-1, the J gene TRBJ2-7; possible D gene TRBD1, 6 bases. CDR1 and CDR2 (germline): MGHDK, SYGVNS. V was shortened by 8 bases and J by 7 bases, with 18 bases between the two germline ends. The CDR3 sequence is 13 residues long. CDR3 region: CASSPPGQLEQYF. In DNA, the CDR3 is TGTGCCAGCTCACCACCTGGACAGCTAGAGCAGTACTTC.

This clonotype was found many times. The V and J genes are TRBV20-1 and TRBJ2-5, with a weak D call TRBD1 (7 bases). Trimming left V 1 base short and J 7 bases short, with 19 bases between. CDR3 size: 15 residues. Germline lookup yields CDR1 DFQATT and CDR2 SNEGSKA (reference sequence). CDR3 residues: CSARVGRGVVGTQYF. CDR3 nucleotides: TGCAGTGCTAGAGTCGGCAGGGGGGTCGTAGGGACCCAGTACTTC.